The rows below give T cell receptor beta chains drawn from one sample of a study of T cell responses to AZD1222 COVID-19 vaccine. Clones were read by immunoSEQ multiplex PCR, and TCRdb kept only the in-frame ones, dropping some. The sample shows roughly 120,000 clones, 91% of them seen only once. The input for sequencing was peripheral blood, taken on day 0 of AZD1222 vaccination. These receptors originate from an adult in good health. Each CDR3 is given without its conserved first and last residue. The D gene is left open where the match is weak. Only part of the rows carry a size: once, few, many, or a class if the clone is expanded.

len: 6; j_gene: TRBJ1-6; d_gene: .; abundance: .; v_gene: TRBV30; CDR3aa: AWSVFH
len: 11; j_gene: TRBJ1-6; d_gene: TRBD1; abundance: .; v_gene: TRBV6-5; CDR3aa: ASTGQGNSPLH
len: 16; j_gene: TRBJ2-7; d_gene: .; abundance: .; v_gene: TRBV15; CDR3aa: ATSRDLRPLAAPYEQY
len: 14; j_gene: TRBJ2-7; d_gene: TRBD2; abundance: .; v_gene: TRBV27; CDR3aa: ASRRLNAAGAYEQY
len: 14; j_gene: TRBJ1-2; d_gene: TRBD1; abundance: .; v_gene: TRBV6-6; CDR3aa: ASSTDRGRLNYGYT
len: 12; j_gene: TRBJ1-4; d_gene: TRBD1; abundance: .; v_gene: TRBV28; CDR3aa: ASRPGGKDEKLF
len: 15; j_gene: TRBJ2-7; d_gene: TRBD2; abundance: .; v_gene: TRBV14; CDR3aa: ASSQERLAGVSYEQY
len: 9; j_gene: TRBJ1-1; d_gene: .; abundance: .; v_gene: TRBV6-6; CDR3aa: ASLGGSEAF
len: 14; j_gene: TRBJ1-5; d_gene: TRBD1; abundance: .; v_gene: TRBV28; CDR3aa: ASSFWLGQGNQPQH
len: 11; j_gene: TRBJ1-5; d_gene: .; abundance: .; v_gene: TRBV12-3/TRBV12-4; CDR3aa: ASTPYSNQPQH
len: 11; j_gene: TRBJ1-1; d_gene: .; abundance: .; v_gene: TRBV10-2; CDR3aa: ASSDGGGTEAF
len: 11; j_gene: TRBJ1-4; d_gene: TRBD1; abundance: once; v_gene: TRBV30; CDR3aa: AWSTSQGAKLF
len: 17; j_gene: TRBJ1-5; d_gene: TRBD1; abundance: .; v_gene: TRBV7-6; CDR3aa: ASSPYMGTGDYSNQPQH
len: 12; j_gene: TRBJ1-1; d_gene: .; abundance: .; v_gene: TRBV28; CDR3aa: ASSSPGQNTEAF
len: 12; j_gene: TRBJ2-5; d_gene: .; abundance: .; v_gene: TRBV5-4; CDR3aa: ASSLVGGQETQY
len: 14; j_gene: TRBJ1-6; d_gene: .; abundance: few; v_gene: TRBV4-2; CDR3aa: ASSHGPGSNNSPLH
len: 12; j_gene: TRBJ2-5; d_gene: TRBD1; abundance: once; v_gene: TRBV11-1; CDR3aa: ASSWTGPQETQY
len: 14; j_gene: TRBJ2-7; d_gene: TRBD1; abundance: .; v_gene: TRBV2; CDR3aa: ASTEGGPGQDYEQY
len: 14; j_gene: TRBJ1-2; d_gene: TRBD1; abundance: .; v_gene: TRBV6-6; CDR3aa: ASRAGTGGLVGGYT
len: 15; j_gene: TRBJ1-5; d_gene: .; abundance: .; v_gene: TRBV23-1; CDR3aa: ASSNPGHIDSNQPQH
len: 11; j_gene: TRBJ2-3; d_gene: .; abundance: .; v_gene: TRBV29-1; CDR3aa: SLGQTGTDTQY
len: 13; j_gene: TRBJ1-5; d_gene: .; abundance: .; v_gene: TRBV27; CDR3aa: ASSLDGTLNQPQH
len: 13; j_gene: TRBJ2-1; d_gene: .; abundance: once; v_gene: TRBV10-3; CDR3aa: AIRPSESGYNEQF
len: 9; j_gene: TRBJ2-3; d_gene: .; abundance: once; v_gene: TRBV9; CDR3aa: ASPFTDTQY
len: 12; j_gene: TRBJ2-7; d_gene: .; abundance: .; v_gene: TRBV7-3; CDR3aa: ASSPGGLSYEQY
len: 9; j_gene: TRBJ2-7; d_gene: .; abundance: .; v_gene: TRBV20-1; CDR3aa: SATWAHEQY
len: 12; j_gene: TRBJ2-5; d_gene: .; abundance: .; v_gene: TRBV10-3; CDR3aa: ASGREGFRETQY
len: 14; j_gene: TRBJ2-7; d_gene: TRBD1; abundance: .; v_gene: TRBV7-9; CDR3aa: ASSLATGTGGYEQY
len: 17; j_gene: TRBJ1-6; d_gene: .; abundance: once; v_gene: TRBV7-2; CDR3aa: ASSLRDVGWSSYNSPLH
len: 10; j_gene: TRBJ1-1; d_gene: .; abundance: .; v_gene: TRBV12-3/TRBV12-4; CDR3aa: ASSQGFTEAF
len: 13; j_gene: TRBJ1-1; d_gene: .; abundance: .; v_gene: TRBV27; CDR3aa: ASRLIGGRGTEAF